The 19 T cell receptor beta chains in this list originate from one sample, sequenced in a study of long-term antiretroviral therapy in people with HIV. Version v3.0 of the immunoSEQ assay was performed at survey level. The assay was immunoSEQ multiplex PCR, and TCRdb's table has in-frame clones only and misses some. The data contain 20,000 to 25,000 clones, 70% to 80% of them singletons. Source: unsorted PBMCs, taken 4.1 years after starting antiretroviral therapy. These receptors were collected from a woman in her 40s with HIV.

V gene TRBV5-5 combines with J gene TRBJ2-7; D may be TRBD1 (5 bases). The V gene lost 2 bases and the J gene lost 5 bases, with 17 bases spanning the gap. Germline loops: CDR1 SGHKS, CDR2 YYEKEE (reference sequence). The CDR3 runs 15 residues. The CDR3 loop reads CASSLGAGEVHEQYF. The DNA of the CDR3 is TGTGCCAGCAGCTTAGGGGCAGGAGAGGTCCACGAGCAGTACTTC.

The chain joins TRBV5-4 to TRBJ2-5; D is perhaps TRBD1 (5 bases). Germline loops: CDR1 SGHNT, CDR2 YYREEE (reference sequence). V dropped 0 bases and J dropped 6 bases, with 15 bases sitting between them. The CDR3 spans 15 residues. The CDR3, as DNA: TGTGCCAGCAGCTTGGTGTCAGGGCCAGGAAAGACCCAGTACTTC. Protein: CASSLVSGPGKTQYF. Looking up the rest from reference TRBV5-4 and TRBJ2-5 gives the full variable domain: ETGVTQSPTHLIKTRGQQVTLRCSSQSGHNTVSWYQQALGQGPQFIFQYYREEENGRGNFPPRFSGLQFPNYSSELNVNALELDDSALYLCASSLVSGPGKTQYFGPGTRLLVL.

The chain couples TRBV27 to TRBJ1-2, with 8 bases that match TRBD1. Germline values: CDR1 MNHEY, CDR2 SMNVEV (reference sequence). Losses at the gene ends were 6 bases for V and 8 bases for J; bases not matched to a gene: 14. CDR3 size: 15 residues. The CDR3, as DNA: TGTGCCAGCAGCCCCTTTGCGACAGGGGATTGGGGCTACACCTTC. Its protein product is CASSPFATGDWGYTF.

This chain uses TRBV18 with TRBJ2-1, with 14 bases matching TRBD2. J gave up 10 bases and V 6 bases, and 8 bases lay outside the gene matches. Germline values: CDR1 KGHSH, CDR2 LQKENI. The CDR3 is made up of 15 amino acids. This CDR3 is CASSLTSGGALEQFF. The CDR3 bases are TGTGCCAGCTCGCTGACTAGCGGGGGGGCTCTGGAGCAGTTCTTC.

In this sample, this clone turned up once. The chain recombines TRBV9 with TRBJ2-3; D gene ambiguous. Deletions cut 0 bases from V and 6 bases from J, with 14 bases between. Germline CDR1 is SGDLS and CDR2 is YYNGEE. CDR3 length: 15 residues. CDR3 sequence (DNA): TGTGCCAGCAGCGTAGTGGGGTTGGTCGGGGATACGCAGTATTTT. Its protein product is CASSVVGLVGDTQYF.

The chain uses TRBV7-2 and TRBJ1-5, with 7 bases aligning to TRBD1. The CDR3 has 16 amino acids. CDR1 and CDR2 (germline): SGHTA, FQGNSA. J gave up 6 bases and V 2 bases, and 10 bases lay outside the gene matches. The CDR3 loop reads CASSLLGQLYGQPQHF. The CDR3 region has the DNA TGTGCCAGCAGCTTATTGGGACAGCTGTACGGTCAGCCCCAGCATTTT.

The chain is built from TRBV20-1 and TRBJ2-7; D remains ambiguous. This CDR3 spans 10 amino acids. Deletions cut 6 bases from V and 6 bases from J, with 9 bases between. Germline assignment: CDR1 DFQATT and CDR2 SNEGSKA (reference sequence). The CDR3 region is CSAGSVEQYF. The CDR3 nucleotides read TGCAGTGCCGGCTCGGTCGAGCAGTACTTC.

CDR3: CASGIRGLAENTGELFF. The CDR3 DNA reads TGTGCTAGTGGCATTAGGGGACTAGCGGAAAACACCGGGGAGCTGTTTTTT. This chain links TRBV12-5 with TRBJ2-2, with 11 bases identical to TRBD2. Trimming removed 6 bases from V and 2 bases from J; junction bases left unmatched: 8. In germline, CDR1 is LGHNT, CDR2 FRNRAP. There are 17 residues in the CDR3.

V is TRBV19 and J is TRBJ2-7; possibly TRBD2 for D (5 bases). Germline V gives CDR1 LNHDA, CDR2 SQIVND (reference sequence). This CDR3 has 14 residues. Trimming left V 3 bases short and J 0 bases short, with 9 bases between. The CDR3 bases are TGTGCCAGTAGTATCGGGATGTACTCCTACGAGCAGTACTTC. This codes for CASSIGMYSYEQYF.

This chain uses TRBV7-9 with TRBJ1-2; D not resolved. V lost 5 bases to trimming and J lost 4 bases, with 11 bases between them. The CDR3 runs 13 residues. Germline-derived CDR1 and CDR2 are SEHNR and FQNEAQ (reference sequence). CDR3 coding DNA: TGTGCCAGCAGCCCGGACGGCCTCTATGGCTACACCTTC. Protein product: CASSPDGLYGYTF.

This clone is a singleton in its sample. The V call is TRBV29-1, the J call TRBJ1-4; unclear D gene. V was clipped by 4 bases and J by 4 bases, with 7 bases between them. This CDR3 region has 12 residues. Germline V gene lookup returns CDR1 SQVTM and CDR2 ANQGSEA. CDR3 nucleotides: TGCAGCGTTGGGCAGTTTAATGAAAAACTGTTTTTT. As protein: CSVGQFNEKLFF. Variable domain in full (rest from reference TRBV29-1 and TRBJ1-4): SAVISQKPSRDICQRGTSLTIQCQVDSQVTMMFWYRQQPGQSLTLIATANQGSEATYESGFVIDKFPISRPNLTFSTLTVSNMSPEDSSIYLCSVGQFNEKLFFGSGTQLSVL.

The V and J genes are TRBV2 and TRBJ2-2; 10 bases are a match to TRBD1. The CDR3 runs to 14 residues. Per the germline V gene, CDR1 is SNHLY and CDR2 is FYNNEI. J lost 7 bases, V lost 6 bases, and 5 bases had no gene match. The CDR3 here is CASSPGQGNGELFF. In DNA form, the CDR3 reads TGTGCCAGCAGCCCGGGACAGGGGAACGGGGAGCTGTTTTTT.

The chain links TRBV13 to TRBJ1-1, with D unclear. Germline V gene sequence: CDR1 PRHDT, CDR2 FYEKMQ (reference sequence). The CDR3 extends over 16 amino acids. V dropped 0 bases and J dropped 10 bases, with 21 bases sitting between them. The CDR3 here is CASSLGLQHPSGAAFF. CDR3 DNA sequence: TGTGCCAGCAGCTTAGGGCTTCAGCATCCAAGCGGTGCAGCTTTCTTT.

The gene calls are TRBV5-1 and TRBJ2-2; 7 bases are shared with TRBD2. Germline V gene sequence: CDR1 SGHRS, CDR2 YFSETQ. CDR3 length: 15 amino acids. V was clipped by 3 bases and J by 3 bases; unmatched bases: 5. The CDR3 DNA reads as TGCGCCAGCAGCTCGATGGGACTACACACCGGGGAGCTGTTTTTT. Translated: CASSSMGLHTGELFF. Full variable domain (rest looked up from reference TRBV5-1 and TRBJ2-2): KAGVTQTPRYLIKTRGQQVTLSCSPISGHRSVSWYQQTPGQGLQFLFEYFSETQRNKGNFPGRFSGRQFSNSRSEMNVSTLELGDSALYLCASSSMGLHTGELFFGEGSRLTVL.

The genes are TRBV7-8 and TRBJ2-7, with D perhaps TRBD1 (5 bases). Trimming cost V 5 bases and J 6 bases, with 14 bases left between them. This CDR3 is built from 13 residues. The germline CDR1 and CDR2 sequences are SGHVS and FQNEAQ. The CDR3 nucleotides are TGTGCCAGCAGCCTAATCGGACACGGCGAGCAGTACTTC. This encodes CASSLIGHGEQYF.

This chain joins TRBV19 and TRBJ1-1; D is possibly TRBD1 (6 bases). CDR1 and CDR2 (germline): LNHDA, SQIVND (reference sequence). There are 14 residues in the CDR3. V gave up 4 bases and J gave up 8 bases, with 17 bases separating them. DNA for the CDR3: TGTGCCAGTAGTAGCGAGGACAGAAGGCAGGAAGCTTTCTTT. Its protein product is CASSSEDRRQEAFF.

This chain connects TRBV7-2 to TRBJ1-2, with TRBD1 as a possible D gene (6 bases). The CDR3 loop spans 15 amino acids. Germline assignment: CDR1 SGHTA and CDR2 FQGNSA. V lost 6 bases and J 4 bases, leaving 18 bases between the germline ends. The CDR3 loop reads CASSLQWGGSYGYTF. In DNA form, the CDR3 reads TGTGCCAGCAGTCTACAGTGGGGGGGCTCCTATGGCTACACCTTC. Full variable domain (outside the CDR3, taken from reference TRBV7-2 and TRBJ1-2): GAGVSQSPSNKVTEKGKDVELRCDPISGHTALYWYRQSLGQGLEFLIYFQGNSAPDKSGLPSDRFSAERTGGSVSTLTIQRTQQEDSAVYLCASSLQWGGSYGYTFGSGTRLTVV.

This clone was counted a few times. This chain uses TRBV7-2 with TRBJ1-4; 9 nucleotides match TRBD1. The V gene end was trimmed by 1 base and the J gene end by 5 bases; junction bases not matched to a gene: 5. CDR1 SGHTA and CDR2 FQGNSA come from the germline V gene. This CDR3 contains 16 residues. Here the CDR3 reads CASSLVLGQGNEKLFF. CDR3 in DNA: TGTGCCAGCAGCTTAGTCCTTGGACAGGGGAATGAAAAACTGTTTTTT.

The chain recombines TRBV5-1 with TRBJ2-1; no firm D call. Per the germline V gene, CDR1 is SGHRS and CDR2 is YFSETQ. V lost 4 bases, J lost 0 bases, and 11 bases lay in between. The CDR3 sequence is 15 residues long. The CDR3 DNA reads TGCGCCAGCAGCACACTGGATAGCTCCTACAATGAGCAGTTCTTC. Translating gives CASSTLDSSYNEQFF.